The present entry profiles one T cell receptor beta chain with its context. The target antigen is unknown. The assay was immunoSEQ multiplex PCR, and TCRdb's table has in-frame clones only and misses some. This sample has tens of thousands of clones, with 70% to 85% found just once. The data originate from a study of OX40 agonist ivuxolimab in advanced cancers. About the research overall: Patients were 65% to 85% male with ages roughly 23 to 90, mean 60. About 40% of patients had received prior checkpoint inhibitor therapy. Overall study results and limits: Averaged across samples, CD8+ T cells carried more expanded clones than CD4+ did.

The CDR3 runs to 17 residues. Unmatched junction bases numbered 7, after V lost 0 bases and J lost 5 bases. CDR1 and CDR2 (germline): LGHNT, FRNRAP. V gene TRBV12-5 combines with J gene TRBJ2-1; 10 nucleotides align to TRBD2. This sample comprised CD4+ or CD8+ T cells sorted from blood, obtained in a trial of the OX40 agonist ivuxolimab. This sequence was found in an adult with an advanced solid tumor such as melanoma, head and neck, liver or kidney cancer. CDR3 coding DNA: TGTGCTAGTGGTTTGGTAGGTAGCGGGAGGATCAACAATGAGCAGTTCTTC. Encoded protein: CASGLVGSGRINNEQFF.